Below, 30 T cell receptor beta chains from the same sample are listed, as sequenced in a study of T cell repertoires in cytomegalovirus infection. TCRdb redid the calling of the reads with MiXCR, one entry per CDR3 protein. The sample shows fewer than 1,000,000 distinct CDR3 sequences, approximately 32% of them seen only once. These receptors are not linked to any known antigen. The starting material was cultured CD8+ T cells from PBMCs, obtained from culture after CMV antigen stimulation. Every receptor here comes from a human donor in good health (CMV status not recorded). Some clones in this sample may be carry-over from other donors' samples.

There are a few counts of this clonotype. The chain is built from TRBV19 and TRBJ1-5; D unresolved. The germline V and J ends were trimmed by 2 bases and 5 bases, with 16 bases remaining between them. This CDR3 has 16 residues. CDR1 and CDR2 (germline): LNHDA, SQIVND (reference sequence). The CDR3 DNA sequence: TGTGCCAGTAGTATATGGGCGGGTATTCTTGATCAGCCCCAGCATTTT. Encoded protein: CASSIWAGILDQPQHF.

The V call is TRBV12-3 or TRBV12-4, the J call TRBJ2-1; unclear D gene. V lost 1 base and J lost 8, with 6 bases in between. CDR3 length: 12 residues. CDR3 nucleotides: TGTGCCAGCAGTTTAGGCATGTATGAGCAGTTCTTC. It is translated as CASSLGMYEQFF.

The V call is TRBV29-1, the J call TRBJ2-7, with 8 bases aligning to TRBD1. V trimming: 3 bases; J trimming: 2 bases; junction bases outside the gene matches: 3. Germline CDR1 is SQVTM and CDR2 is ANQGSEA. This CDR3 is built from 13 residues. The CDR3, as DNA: TGCAGCGTTGAGGGACAGGTCCCCTACGAGCAGTACTTC. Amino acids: CSVEGQVPYEQYF.

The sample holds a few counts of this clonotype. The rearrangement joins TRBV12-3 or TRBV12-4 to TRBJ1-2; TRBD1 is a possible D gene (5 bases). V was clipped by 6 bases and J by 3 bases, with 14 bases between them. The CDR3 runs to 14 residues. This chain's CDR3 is CASRGPGEYYGYTF. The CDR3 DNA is TGTGCCAGCAGGGGGCCGGGGGAGTACTATGGCTACACCTTC.

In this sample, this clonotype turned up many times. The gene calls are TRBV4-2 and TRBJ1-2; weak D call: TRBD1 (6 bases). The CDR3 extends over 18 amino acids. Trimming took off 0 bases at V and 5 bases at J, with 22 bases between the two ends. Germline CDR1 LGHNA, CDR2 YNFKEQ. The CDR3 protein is CASSQESAPGVGAYGYTF. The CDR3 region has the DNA TGTGCCAGCAGCCAAGAATCGGCTCCAGGGGTCGGGGCTTATGGCTACACCTTC.

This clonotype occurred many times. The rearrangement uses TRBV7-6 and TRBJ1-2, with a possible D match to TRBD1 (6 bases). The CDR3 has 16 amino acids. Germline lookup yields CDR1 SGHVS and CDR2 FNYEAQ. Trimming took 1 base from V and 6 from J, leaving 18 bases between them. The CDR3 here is CASSLERTVAPDGYTF. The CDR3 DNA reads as TGTGCCAGCAGCTTAGAGAGGACAGTGGCTCCGGATGGCTACACCTTC.

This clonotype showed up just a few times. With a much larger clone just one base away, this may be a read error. The CDR3 protein is CAISEIDSSGNTMYF. In nucleotides, the CDR3 is TGTGCCATCAGTGAGATCGACAGCTCTGGAAACACCATGTATTTT. This chain links TRBV10-3 with TRBJ1-3; D is perhaps TRBD1 (5 bases). The CDR3 consists of 15 residues. Germline CDR1 is ENHRY and CDR2 is SYGVKD.

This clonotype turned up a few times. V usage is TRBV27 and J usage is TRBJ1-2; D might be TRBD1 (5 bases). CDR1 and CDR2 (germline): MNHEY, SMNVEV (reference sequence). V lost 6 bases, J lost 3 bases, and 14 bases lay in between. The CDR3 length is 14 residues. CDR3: CASRGVDFYYGYTF. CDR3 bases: TGTGCCAGCAGGGGGGTGGATTTTTACTATGGCTACACCTTC.

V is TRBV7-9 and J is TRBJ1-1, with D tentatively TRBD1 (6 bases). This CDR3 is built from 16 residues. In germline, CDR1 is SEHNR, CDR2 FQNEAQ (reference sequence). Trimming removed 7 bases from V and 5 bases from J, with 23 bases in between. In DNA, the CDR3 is TGTGCCAGCAACCCCGAGGGGTGGGGGCGTGGGACTGAAGCTTTCTTT. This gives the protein CASNPEGWGRGTEAFF.

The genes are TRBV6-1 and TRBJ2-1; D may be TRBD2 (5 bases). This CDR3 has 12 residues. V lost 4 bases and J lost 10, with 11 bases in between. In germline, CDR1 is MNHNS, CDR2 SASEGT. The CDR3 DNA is TGTGCCAGCAGTGGGGGAGCCAGCGAGCAGTTCTTC. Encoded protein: CASSGGASEQFF.

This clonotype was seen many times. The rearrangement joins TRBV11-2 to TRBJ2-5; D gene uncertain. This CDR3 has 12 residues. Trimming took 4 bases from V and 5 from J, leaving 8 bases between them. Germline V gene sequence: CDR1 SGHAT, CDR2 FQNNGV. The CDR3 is CASSSPVETQYF. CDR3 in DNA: TGTGCCAGCAGCTCACCTGTGGAGACCCAGTACTTC.

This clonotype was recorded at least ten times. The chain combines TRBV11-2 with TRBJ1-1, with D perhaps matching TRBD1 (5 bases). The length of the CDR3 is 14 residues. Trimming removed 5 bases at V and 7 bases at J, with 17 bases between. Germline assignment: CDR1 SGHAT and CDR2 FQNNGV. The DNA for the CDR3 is TGTGCCAGCAGCCCCTGGAGCGGGAGGGGTGAAGCTTTCTTT. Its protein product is CASSPWSGRGEAFF.

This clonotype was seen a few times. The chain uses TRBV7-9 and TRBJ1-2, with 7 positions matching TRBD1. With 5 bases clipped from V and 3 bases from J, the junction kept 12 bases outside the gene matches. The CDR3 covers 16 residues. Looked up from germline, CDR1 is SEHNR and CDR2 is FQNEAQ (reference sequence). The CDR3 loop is CASSTVPGQWDYGYTF. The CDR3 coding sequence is TGTGCCAGCAGCACCGTCCCGGGACAGTGGGACTATGGCTACACCTTC.

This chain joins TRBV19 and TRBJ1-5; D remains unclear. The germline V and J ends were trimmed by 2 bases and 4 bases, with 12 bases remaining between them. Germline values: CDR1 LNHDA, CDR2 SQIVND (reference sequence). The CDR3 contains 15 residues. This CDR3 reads CASSIWPTSNQPQHF. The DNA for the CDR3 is TGTGCCAGTAGTATATGGCCGACTTCAAATCAGCCCCAGCATTTT.

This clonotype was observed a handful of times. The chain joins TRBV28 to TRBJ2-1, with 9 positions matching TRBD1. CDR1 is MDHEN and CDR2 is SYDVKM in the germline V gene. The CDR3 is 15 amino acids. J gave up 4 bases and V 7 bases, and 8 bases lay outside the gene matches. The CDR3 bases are TGTGCCAGCATTCGCGGGACAGGGAGTTACAATGAGCAGTTCTTC. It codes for CASIRGTGSYNEQFF. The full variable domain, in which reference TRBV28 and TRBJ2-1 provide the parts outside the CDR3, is DVKVTQSSRYLVKRTGEKVFLECVQDMDHENMFWYRQDPGLGLRLIYFSYDVKMKEKGDIPEGYSVSREKKERFSLILESASTNQTSMYLCASIRGTGSYNEQFFGPGTRLTVL.

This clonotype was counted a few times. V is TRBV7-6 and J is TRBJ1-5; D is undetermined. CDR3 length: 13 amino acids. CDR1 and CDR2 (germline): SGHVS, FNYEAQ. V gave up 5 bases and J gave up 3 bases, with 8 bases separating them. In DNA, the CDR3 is TGTGCCAGCAGCCCCGACTTCAATCAGCCCCAGCATTTT. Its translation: CASSPDFNQPQHF.

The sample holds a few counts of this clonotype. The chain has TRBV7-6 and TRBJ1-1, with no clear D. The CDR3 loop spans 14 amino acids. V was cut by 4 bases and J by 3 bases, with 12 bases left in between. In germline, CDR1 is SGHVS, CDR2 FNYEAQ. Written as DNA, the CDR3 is TGTGCCAGCAGCTCATGGACCGGGGACACTGAAGCTTTCTTT. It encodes CASSSWTGDTEAFF.

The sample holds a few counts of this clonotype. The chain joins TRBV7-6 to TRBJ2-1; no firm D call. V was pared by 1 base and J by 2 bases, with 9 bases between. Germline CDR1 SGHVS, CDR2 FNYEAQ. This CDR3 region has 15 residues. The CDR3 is CASSLGTIPYNEQFF. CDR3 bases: TGTGCCAGCAGCTTAGGAACGATCCCCTACAATGAGCAGTTCTTC.

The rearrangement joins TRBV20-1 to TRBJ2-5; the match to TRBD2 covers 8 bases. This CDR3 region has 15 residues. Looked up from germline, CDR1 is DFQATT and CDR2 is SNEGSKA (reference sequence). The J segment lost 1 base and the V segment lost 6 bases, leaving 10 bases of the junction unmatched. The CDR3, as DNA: TGCAGTGCGAGGTCCGGGGGGGCCCGCCAAGAGACCCAGTACTTC. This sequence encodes CSARSGGARQETQYF.

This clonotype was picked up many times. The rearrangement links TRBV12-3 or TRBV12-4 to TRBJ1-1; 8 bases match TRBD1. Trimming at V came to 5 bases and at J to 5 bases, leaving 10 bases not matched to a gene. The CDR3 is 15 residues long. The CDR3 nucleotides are TGTGCCAGCAGTCTCAGCCAGGGGGCCGGGACTGAAGCTTTCTTT. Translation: CASSLSQGAGTEAFF.

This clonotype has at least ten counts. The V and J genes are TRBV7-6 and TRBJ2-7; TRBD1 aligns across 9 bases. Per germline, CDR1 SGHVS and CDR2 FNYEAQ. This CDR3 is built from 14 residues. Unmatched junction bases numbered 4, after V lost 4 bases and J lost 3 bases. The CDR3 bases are TGTGCCAGCAGCTCTACAGGGGGCGGCTACGAGCAGTACTTC. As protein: CASSSTGGGYEQYF.

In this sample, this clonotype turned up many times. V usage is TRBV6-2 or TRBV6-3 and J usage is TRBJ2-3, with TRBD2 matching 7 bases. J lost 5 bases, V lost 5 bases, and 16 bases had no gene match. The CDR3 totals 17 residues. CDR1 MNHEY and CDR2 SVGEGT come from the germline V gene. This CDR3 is CASSRPLAELREDTQYF. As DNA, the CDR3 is TGTGCCAGCAGTCGTCCCCTAGCGGAGTTGAGGGAAGATACGCAGTATTTT.

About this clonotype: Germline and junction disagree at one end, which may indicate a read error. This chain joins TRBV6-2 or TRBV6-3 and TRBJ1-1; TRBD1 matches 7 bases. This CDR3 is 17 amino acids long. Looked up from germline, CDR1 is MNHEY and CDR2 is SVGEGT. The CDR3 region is CASSYERYRGRNTEAFF. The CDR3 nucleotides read TGTGCCAGTAGTTACGAAAGGTACAGGGGACGAAACACTGAAGCTTTCTTT.

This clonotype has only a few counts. CDR3 sequence reads: CASSLTGGPADTQYF. CDR3 nucleotide sequence: TGTGCCAGCAGCTTAACGGGGGGGCCAGCAGATACGCAGTATTTT. This chain links TRBV7-3 with TRBJ2-3, with TRBD2 as a possible D gene (7 bases). CDR3 length equals 15 residues. Germline-derived CDR1 and CDR2 are SGHTA and FQGTGA. The V and J ends lost 0 bases and 4 bases respectively, with 11 bases between them.

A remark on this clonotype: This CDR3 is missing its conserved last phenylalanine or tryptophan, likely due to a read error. CDR3 DNA sequence: TGTGCCAGCAGCTTGGCGGGGGGGCCGGGAGAGACCCAGTACTCC. As protein: CASSLAGGPGETQYS. This rearrangement joins TRBV7-4 to TRBJ2-5; 9 bases are shared with TRBD2. The CDR3 has 15 amino acids. With V trimmed by 3 bases and J by 4 bases, 6 bases remained unmatched. Germline V gene lookup returns CDR1 SGHVT and CDR2 SQSDAQ.

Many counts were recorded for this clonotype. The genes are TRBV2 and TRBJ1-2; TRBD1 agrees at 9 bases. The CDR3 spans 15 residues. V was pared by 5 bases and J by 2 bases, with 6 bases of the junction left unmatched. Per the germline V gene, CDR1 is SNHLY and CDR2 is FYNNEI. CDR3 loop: CASSRTGQGNYGYTF. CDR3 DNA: TGTGCCAGCAGTCGTACCGGACAGGGGAACTATGGCTACACCTTC.

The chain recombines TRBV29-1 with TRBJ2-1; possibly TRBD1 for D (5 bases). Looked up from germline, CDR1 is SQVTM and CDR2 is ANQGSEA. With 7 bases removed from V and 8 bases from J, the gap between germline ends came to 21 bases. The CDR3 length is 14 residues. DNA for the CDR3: TGCAGCGCGCTTGGGGCGAGACTGAATGATGAGCAGTTCTTC. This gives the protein CSALGARLNDEQFF.

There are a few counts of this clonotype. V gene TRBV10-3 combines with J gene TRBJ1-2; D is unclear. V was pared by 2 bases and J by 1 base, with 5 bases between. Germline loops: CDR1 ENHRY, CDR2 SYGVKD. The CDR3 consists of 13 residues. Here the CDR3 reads CAISEGNNYGYTF. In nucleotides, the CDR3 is TGTGCCATCAGTGAGGGGAATAACTATGGCTACACCTTC.

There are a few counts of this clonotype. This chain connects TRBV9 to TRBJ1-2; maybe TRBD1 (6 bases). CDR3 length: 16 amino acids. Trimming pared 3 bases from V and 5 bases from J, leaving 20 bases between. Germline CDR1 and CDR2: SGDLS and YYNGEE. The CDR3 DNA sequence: TGTGCCAGCAGCGGAAGGACAGACGAACCAGTATATGGCTACACCTTC. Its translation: CASSGRTDEPVYGYTF.

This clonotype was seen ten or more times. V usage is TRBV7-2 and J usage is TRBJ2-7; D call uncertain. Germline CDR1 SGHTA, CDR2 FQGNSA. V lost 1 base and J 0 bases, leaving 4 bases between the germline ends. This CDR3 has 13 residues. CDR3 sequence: CASSLGASYEQYF. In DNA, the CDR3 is TGTGCCAGCAGCTTAGGGGCCTCCTACGAGCAGTACTTC.